This T cell receptor beta chain originates from a study of shared clonotypes between healthy human individuals. The healthy adult donors were HIV-negative and reported no recent acute infections or vaccinations. All donors were Caucasian adults living in Nashville, Tennessee. Study-wide findings and caveats: The authors sampled blood alone, and tissue repertoires likely differ.

TCRdb's table, derived via immunoSEQ multiplex PCR, lists solely in-frame clones and lacks some. The sample carries under 1,100,000 clones, 65% to 80% recorded once. With respect to this clone: Its cognate antigen is unknown. The same CDR3 is also encoded by other DNA sequences in this sample.

CDR1 is SGHNT and CDR2 is YYREEE in the germline V gene (reference sequence). The CDR3 spans 12 residues. Trimming pared 0 bases from V and 5 bases from J, leaving 6 bases between. The origin of this receptor is a young man in good health. The chain is built from TRBV5-4 and TRBJ2-7; D remains ambiguous. Sequenced material: memory CD4+ T cells sorted from blood. Subset meaning: CD45RA-negative fraction. The CDR3 DNA reads as TGTGCCAGCAGCTTGGTGGGAAACGAGCAGTACTTC. The encoded protein is CASSLVGNEQYF. The full variable domain, rest sourced from reference TRBV5-4 and TRBJ2-7, is ETGVTQSPTHLIKTRGQQVTLRCSSQSGHNTVSWYQQALGQGPQFIFQYYREEENGRGNFPPRFSGLQFPNYSSELNVNALELDDSALYLCASSLVGNEQYFGPGTRLTVT.